The T cell receptor (beta chain) under discussion was sequenced for a study of immune heterogeneity within non-small cell lung tumors. General observations from the study: While identical dominant CDR3 beta clonotypes recurred across tumor sites within a patient, high-frequency clones unique to individual sites also appeared. Local tumor mutational burden, with an R of about 0.31, correlated moderately but significantly with local T-cell clonality.

With 600 ng used per sample, the template was genomic DNA from bulk tumor. Biopsies, several per primary tumor and spaced far apart, were collected during surgery. Curative surgery was performed on patients who had untreated, newly diagnosed non-small cell lung cancer. TCR beta CDR3 was amplified by multiplex PCR, first round roughly 10 cycles, 32 V and 13 J primers. TCRdb used MiXCR to reprocess the multiplex PCR reads, holding one entry per CDR3 protein. The repertoire holds about 15,000 distinct CDR3 sequences, around 28% seen once, with roughly 5.2% in the top ten. This clonotype appeared a few times. Its matching antigen is unknown. The CDR3 extends over 14 amino acids. V gave up 4 bases and J gave up 2 bases, with 12 bases separating them. The germline V gene has CDR1 SGHRS and CDR2 YFSETQ.

The chain joins TRBV5-1 to TRBJ1-1; D not resolved. The TCR sequence derives from a man aged 40-55 years with non-small cell lung cancer. What was sequenced was lung tumor tissue. The CDR3 spells CASSQDGTNTEAFF. The CDR3 DNA sequence: TGCGCCAGCAGCCAGGACGGAACCAACACTGAAGCTTTCTTT.